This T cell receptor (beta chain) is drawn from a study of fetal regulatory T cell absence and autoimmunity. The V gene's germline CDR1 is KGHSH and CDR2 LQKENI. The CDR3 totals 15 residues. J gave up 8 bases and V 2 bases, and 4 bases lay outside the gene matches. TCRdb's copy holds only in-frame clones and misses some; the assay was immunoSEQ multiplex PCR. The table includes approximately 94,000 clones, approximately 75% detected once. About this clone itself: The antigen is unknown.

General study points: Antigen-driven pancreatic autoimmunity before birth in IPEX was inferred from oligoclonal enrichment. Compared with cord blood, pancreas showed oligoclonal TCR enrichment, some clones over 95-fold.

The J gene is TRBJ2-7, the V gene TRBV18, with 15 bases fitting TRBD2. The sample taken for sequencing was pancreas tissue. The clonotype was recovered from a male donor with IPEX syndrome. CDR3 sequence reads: CASSPGLAGGLKQYF. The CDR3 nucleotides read TGTGCCAGCTCACCAGGACTAGCGGGAGGGCTAAAGCAGTACTTC.